This TCR beta chain is from a study of cytomegalovirus exposure and HLA in healthy donors. Study results and caveats: The dataset shows that most TCR sequences were rare, while some public TCRs occurred in many donors. Cytomegalovirus-associated TCR beta chains were listed, numbering under 200.

The assay was immunoSEQ multiplex PCR, and TCRdb's table has in-frame clones only and misses some. Among about 310,000 clones listed, roughly 86% were seen once. This CDR3 contains 18 residues. Germline-derived CDR1 and CDR2 are SNHLY and FYNNEI. V lost 8 bases and J lost 7, with 30 bases in between. In the case of this clone: The antigen is not known.

Input material: PBMCs. The sequence came from a man younger than 45 in good health and CMV-seronegative. The chain employs TRBV2 and TRBJ2-1; D is possibly TRBD1 (7 bases). The CDR3 loop is CASENTLPLKPGGNEQFF. The CDR3 bases are TGTGCCAGCGAAAACACACTTCCGTTAAAGCCAGGGGGGAATGAGCAGTTCTTC.